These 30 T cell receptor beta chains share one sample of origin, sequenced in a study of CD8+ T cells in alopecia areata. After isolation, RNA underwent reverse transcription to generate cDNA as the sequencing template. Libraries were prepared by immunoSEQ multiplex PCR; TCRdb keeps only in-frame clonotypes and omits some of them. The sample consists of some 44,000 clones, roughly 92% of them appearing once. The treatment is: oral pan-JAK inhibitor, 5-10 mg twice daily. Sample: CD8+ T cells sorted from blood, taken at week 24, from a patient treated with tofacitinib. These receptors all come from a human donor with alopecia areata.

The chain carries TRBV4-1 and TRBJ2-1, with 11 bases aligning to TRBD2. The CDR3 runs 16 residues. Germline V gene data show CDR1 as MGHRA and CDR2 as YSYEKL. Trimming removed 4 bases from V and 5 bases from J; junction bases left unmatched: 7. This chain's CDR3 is CASSLSGGALNNEQFF. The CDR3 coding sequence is TGCGCCAGCAGCCTTAGCGGGGGGGCCCTAAACAATGAGCAGTTCTTC.

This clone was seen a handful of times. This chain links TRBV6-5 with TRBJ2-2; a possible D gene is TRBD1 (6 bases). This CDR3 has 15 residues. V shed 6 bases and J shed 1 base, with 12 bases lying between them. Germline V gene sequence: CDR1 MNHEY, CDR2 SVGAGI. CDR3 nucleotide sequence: TGTGCCAGCAGCAGGAGGACAGAGAACACCGGGGAGCTGTTTTTT. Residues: CASSRRTENTGELFF.

CDR3: CASSVGTGPMYEQYF. The CDR3 region has the DNA TGTGCCAGCAGCGTCGGGACAGGCCCCATGTACGAGCAGTACTTC. The chain employs TRBV9 and TRBJ2-7, with 8 nucleotides matching TRBD1. This CDR3 has 15 amino acids. Germline assignment: CDR1 SGDLS and CDR2 YYNGEE. V lost 2 bases and J lost 4; bases outside the gene matches: 8. Together with reference TRBV9 and TRBJ2-7, the CDR3 gives the full variable domain: DSGVTQTPKHLITATGQRVTLRCSPRSGDLSVYWYQQSLDQGLQFLIQYYNGEERAKGNILERFSAQQFPDLHSELNLSSLELGDSALYFCASSVGTGPMYEQYFGPGTRLTVT.

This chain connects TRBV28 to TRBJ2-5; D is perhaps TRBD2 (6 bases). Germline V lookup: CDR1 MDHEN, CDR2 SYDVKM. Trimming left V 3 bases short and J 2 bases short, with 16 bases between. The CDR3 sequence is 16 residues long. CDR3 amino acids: CASSFWEMGLQETQYF. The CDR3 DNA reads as TGTGCCAGCAGTTTTTGGGAAATGGGACTTCAAGAGACCCAGTACTTC.

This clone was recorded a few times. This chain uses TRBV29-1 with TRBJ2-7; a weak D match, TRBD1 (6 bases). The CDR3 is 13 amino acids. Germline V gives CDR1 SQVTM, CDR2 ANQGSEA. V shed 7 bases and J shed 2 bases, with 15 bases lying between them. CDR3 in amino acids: CSGAPTGTYEQYF. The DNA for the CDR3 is TGCAGCGGTGCCCCGACAGGAACCTACGAGCAGTACTTC.

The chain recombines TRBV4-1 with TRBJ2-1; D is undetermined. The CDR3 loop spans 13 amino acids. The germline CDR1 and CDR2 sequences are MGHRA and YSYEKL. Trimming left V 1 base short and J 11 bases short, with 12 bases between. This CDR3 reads CASSQAEHQKQFF. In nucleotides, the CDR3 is TGCGCCAGCAGCCAAGCCGAACACCAAAAGCAGTTCTTC.

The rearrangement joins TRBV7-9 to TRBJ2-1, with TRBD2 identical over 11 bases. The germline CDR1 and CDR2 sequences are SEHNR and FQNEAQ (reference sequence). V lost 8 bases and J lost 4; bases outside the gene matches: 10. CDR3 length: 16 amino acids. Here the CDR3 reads CASLGTSGSEYNEQFF. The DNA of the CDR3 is TGTGCCAGCCTTGGGACTAGCGGATCGGAATACAATGAGCAGTTCTTC.

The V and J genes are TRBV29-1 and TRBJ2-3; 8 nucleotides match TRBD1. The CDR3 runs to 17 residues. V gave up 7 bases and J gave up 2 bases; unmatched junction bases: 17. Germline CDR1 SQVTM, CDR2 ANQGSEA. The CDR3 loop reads CSGTGLDRADSTDTQYF. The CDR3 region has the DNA TGCAGCGGAACGGGGTTGGACAGGGCGGATTCCACAGATACGCAGTATTTT.

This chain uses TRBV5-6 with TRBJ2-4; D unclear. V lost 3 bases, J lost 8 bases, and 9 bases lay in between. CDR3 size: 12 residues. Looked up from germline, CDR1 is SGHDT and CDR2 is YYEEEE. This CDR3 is CASSSYPHIQYF. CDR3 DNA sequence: TGTGCCAGCAGCTCCTACCCGCACATTCAGTACTTC.

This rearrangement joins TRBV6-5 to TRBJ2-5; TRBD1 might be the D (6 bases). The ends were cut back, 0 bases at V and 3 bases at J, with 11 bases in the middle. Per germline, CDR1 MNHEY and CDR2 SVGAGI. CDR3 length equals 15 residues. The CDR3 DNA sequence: TGTGCCAGCAGTTACTCGAACAGGGCAGAAGAGACCCAGTACTTC. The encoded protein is CASSYSNRAEETQYF.

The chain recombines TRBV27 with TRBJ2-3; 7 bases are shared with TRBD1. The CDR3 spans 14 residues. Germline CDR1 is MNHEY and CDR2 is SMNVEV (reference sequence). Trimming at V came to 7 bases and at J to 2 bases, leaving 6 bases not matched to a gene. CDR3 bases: TGTGCCAGCATACGAGACAGGGACACAGATACGCAGTATTTT. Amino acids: CASIRDRDTDTQYF.

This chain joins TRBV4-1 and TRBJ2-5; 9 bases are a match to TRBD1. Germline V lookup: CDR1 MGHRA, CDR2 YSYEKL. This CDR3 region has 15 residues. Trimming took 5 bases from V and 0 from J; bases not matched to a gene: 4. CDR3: CASSSRTGDQETQYF. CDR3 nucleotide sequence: TGCGCCAGCAGCTCTAGGACAGGGGACCAAGAGACCCAGTACTTC.

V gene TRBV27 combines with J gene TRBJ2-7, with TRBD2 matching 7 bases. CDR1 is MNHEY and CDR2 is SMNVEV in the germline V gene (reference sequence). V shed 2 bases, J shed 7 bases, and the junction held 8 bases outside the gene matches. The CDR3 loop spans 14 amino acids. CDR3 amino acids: CASSLSGVGREQYF. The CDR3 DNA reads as TGTGCCAGCAGTTTAAGCGGGGTCGGGAGGGAGCAGTACTTC.

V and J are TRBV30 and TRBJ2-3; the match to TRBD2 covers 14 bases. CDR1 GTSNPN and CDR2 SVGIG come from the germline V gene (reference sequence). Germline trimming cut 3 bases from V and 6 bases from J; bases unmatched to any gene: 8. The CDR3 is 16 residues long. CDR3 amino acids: CAWSVGTSGGRDTQYF. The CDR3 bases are TGTGCCTGGAGCGTCGGGACTAGCGGGGGACGGGATACGCAGTATTTT. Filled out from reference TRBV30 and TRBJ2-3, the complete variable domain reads SQTIHQWPATLVQPVGSPLSLECTVEGTSNPNLYWYRQAAGRGLQLLFYSVGIGQISSEVPQNLSASRPQDRQFILSSKKLLLSDSGFYLCAWSVGTSGGRDTQYFGPGTRLTVL.

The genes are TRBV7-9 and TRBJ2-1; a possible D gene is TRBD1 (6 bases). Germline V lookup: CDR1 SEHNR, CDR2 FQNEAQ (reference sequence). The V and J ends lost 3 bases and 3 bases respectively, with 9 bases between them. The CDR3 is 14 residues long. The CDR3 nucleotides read TGTGCCAGCAGCTTTAGCAGGGGCTACAATGAGCAGTTCTTC. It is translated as CASSFSRGYNEQFF.

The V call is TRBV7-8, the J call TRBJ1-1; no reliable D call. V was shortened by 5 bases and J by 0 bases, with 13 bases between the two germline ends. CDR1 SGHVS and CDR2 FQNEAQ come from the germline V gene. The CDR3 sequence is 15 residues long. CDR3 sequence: CASSPSVTLNTEAFF. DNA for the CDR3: TGTGCCAGCAGCCCCTCCGTCACCCTGAACACTGAAGCTTTCTTT.

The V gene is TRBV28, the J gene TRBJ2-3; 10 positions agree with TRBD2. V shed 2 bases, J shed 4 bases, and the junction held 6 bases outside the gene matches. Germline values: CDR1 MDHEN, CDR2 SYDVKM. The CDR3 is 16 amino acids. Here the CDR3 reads CASSLAAGGLADTQYF. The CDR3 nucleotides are TGTGCCAGCAGTTTAGCAGCGGGGGGGCTCGCAGATACGCAGTATTTT.

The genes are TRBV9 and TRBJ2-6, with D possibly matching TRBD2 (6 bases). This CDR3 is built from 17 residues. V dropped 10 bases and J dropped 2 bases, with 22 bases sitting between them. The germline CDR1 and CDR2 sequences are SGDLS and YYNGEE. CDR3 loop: CASSWDFGAPGANVLTF. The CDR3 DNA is TGTGCCTCAAGCTGGGACTTCGGAGCCCCTGGGGCCAACGTCCTGACTTTC. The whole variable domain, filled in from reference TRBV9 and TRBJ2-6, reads DSGVTQTPKHLITATGQRVTLRCSPRSGDLSVYWYQQSLDQGLQFLIQYYNGEERAKGNILERFSAQQFPDLHSELNLSSLELGDSALYFCASSWDFGAPGANVLTFGAGSRLTVL.

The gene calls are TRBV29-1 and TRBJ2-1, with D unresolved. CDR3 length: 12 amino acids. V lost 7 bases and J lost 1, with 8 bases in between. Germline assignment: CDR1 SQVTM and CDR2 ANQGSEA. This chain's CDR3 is CSAQDSYNEQFF. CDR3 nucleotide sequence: TGCAGCGCCCAGGATTCCTACAATGAGCAGTTCTTC.

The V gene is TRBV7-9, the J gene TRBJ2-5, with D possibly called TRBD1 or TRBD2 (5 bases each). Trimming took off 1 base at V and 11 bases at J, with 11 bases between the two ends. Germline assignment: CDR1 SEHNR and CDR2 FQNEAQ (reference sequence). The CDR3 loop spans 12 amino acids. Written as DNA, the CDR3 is TGTGCCAGCAGCTTAGACCTGGGGGAGCAGTACTTC. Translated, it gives CASSLDLGEQYF. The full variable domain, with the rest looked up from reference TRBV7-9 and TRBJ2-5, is DTGVSQNPRHKITKRGQNVTFRCDPISEHNRLYWYRQTLGQGPEFLTYFQNEAQLEKSRLLSDRFSAERPKGSFSTLEIQRTEQGDSAMYLCASSLDLGEQYFGPGTRLLVL.

DNA of the CDR3: TGTGCCAGCAGACCTTCGTGGGTTAGCGGGGGCCGGGGGGAGCAGTTCTTC. Residues: CASRPSWVSGGRGEQFF. The chain links TRBV5-5 to TRBJ2-1; 9 nucleotides agree with TRBD2. Germline V CDR1 and CDR2: SGHKS, YYEKEE (reference sequence). The CDR3 is made up of 17 amino acids. V dropped 5 bases and J dropped 10; count of bases not matched to a gene: 19.

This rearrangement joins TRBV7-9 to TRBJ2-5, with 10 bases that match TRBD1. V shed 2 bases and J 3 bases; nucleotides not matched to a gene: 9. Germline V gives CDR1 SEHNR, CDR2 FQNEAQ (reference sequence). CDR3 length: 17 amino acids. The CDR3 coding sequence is TGTGCCAGCAGCTTAATTCAATCCGGGACAGGGGAAGAGACCCAGTACTTC. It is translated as CASSLIQSGTGEETQYF. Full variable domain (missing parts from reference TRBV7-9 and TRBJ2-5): DTGVSQNPRHKITKRGQNVTFRCDPISEHNRLYWYRQTLGQGPEFLTYFQNEAQLEKSRLLSDRFSAERPKGSFSTLEIQRTEQGDSAMYLCASSLIQSGTGEETQYFGPGTRLLVL.

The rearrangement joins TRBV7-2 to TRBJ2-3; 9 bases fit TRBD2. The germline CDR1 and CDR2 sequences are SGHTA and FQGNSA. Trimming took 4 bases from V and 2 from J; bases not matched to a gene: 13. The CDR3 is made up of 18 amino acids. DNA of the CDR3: TGTGCCAGCAGCTCCATATGGAGCGGGGGGCTATCCACAGATACGCAGTATTTT. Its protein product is CASSSIWSGGLSTDTQYF.

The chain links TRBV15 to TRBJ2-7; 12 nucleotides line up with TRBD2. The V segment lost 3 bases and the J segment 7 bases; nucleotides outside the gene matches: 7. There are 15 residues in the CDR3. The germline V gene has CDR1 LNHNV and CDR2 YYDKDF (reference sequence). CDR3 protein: CATSSWTSGASEQYF. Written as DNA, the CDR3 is TGTGCCACCAGCAGTTGGACTAGCGGGGCGAGTGAGCAGTACTTC.

The CDR3 region has the DNA TGCGCCAGCAGTCCCGTAAGCTCCTACGAGCAGTACTTC. This gives the protein CASSPVSSYEQYF. The chain recombines TRBV4-1 with TRBJ2-7; D not certain. Trimming removed 6 bases from V and 0 bases from J, with 9 bases in between. Germline CDR1 MGHRA, CDR2 YSYEKL. The length of the CDR3 is 13 residues.

The CDR3 loop reads CAWSSEGPLYEQYF. The CDR3 DNA sequence: TGTGCCTGGAGCTCTGAGGGACCCCTCTACGAGCAGTACTTC. V is TRBV30 and J is TRBJ2-7; D is possibly TRBD1 or TRBD2 (5 bases each). V lost 3 bases to trimming and J lost 3 bases, with 15 bases between them. CDR1 GTSNPN and CDR2 SVGIG come from the germline V gene (reference sequence). This CDR3 comprises 14 residues.

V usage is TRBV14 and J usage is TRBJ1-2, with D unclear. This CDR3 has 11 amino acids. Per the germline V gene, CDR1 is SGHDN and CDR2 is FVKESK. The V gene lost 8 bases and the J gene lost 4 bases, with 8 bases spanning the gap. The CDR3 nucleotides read TGTGCCAGCCTAGGACGCTATGGCTACACCTTC. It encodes CASLGRYGYTF.

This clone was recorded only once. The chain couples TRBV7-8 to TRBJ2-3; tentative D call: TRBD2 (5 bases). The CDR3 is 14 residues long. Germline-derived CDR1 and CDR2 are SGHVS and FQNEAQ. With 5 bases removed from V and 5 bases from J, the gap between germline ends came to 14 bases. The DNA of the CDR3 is TGTGCCAGCAGCCCCGAGACGGGGTTAGATACGCAGTATTTT. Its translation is CASSPETGLDTQYF. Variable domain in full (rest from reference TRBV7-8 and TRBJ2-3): GAGVSQSPRYKVAKRGQDVALRCDPISGHVSLFWYQQALGQGPEFLTYFQNEAQLDKSGLPSDRFFAERPEGSVSTLKIQRTQQEDSAVYLCASSPETGLDTQYFGPGTRLTVL.

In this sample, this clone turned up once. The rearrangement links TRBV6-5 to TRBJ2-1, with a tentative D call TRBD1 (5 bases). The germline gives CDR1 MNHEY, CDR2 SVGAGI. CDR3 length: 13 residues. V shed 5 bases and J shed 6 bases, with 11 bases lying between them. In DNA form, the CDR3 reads TGTGCCAGCAGTACGGTCCAGGGCAATGAGCAGTTCTTC. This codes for CASSTVQGNEQFF.

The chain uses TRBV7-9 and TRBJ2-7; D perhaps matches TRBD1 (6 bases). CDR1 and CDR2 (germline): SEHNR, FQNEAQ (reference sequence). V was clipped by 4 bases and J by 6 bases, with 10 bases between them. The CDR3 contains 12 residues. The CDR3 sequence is CASSWSGAEQYF. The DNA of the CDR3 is TGTGCCAGCAGCTGGTCAGGGGCCGAGCAGTACTTC.